These 10 T cell receptor beta chains originate from one sample sequenced in a study of PD-1 blockade in classical Hodgkin lymphoma. The table came from immunoSEQ multiplex PCR; TCRdb's copy has only in-frame clones and leaves some out. Among about 25,000 clones listed, 80% were seen once. Every one of the patients relapsed after autologous stem cell transplantation (brentuximab vedotin exposure was variable). Here the sequenced sample was peripheral blood mononuclear cells (PBMCs), taken at baseline. All receptors derive from a human donor with classical Hodgkin lymphoma.

The J gene is TRBJ2-7, the V gene TRBV7-9; D is ambiguous. The ends were cut back, 2 bases at V and 0 bases at J, with 5 bases in the middle. The CDR3 has 13 residues. Germline V gives CDR1 SEHNR, CDR2 FQNEAQ (reference sequence). The CDR3 protein is CASSLSASYEQYF. The DNA of the CDR3 is TGTGCCAGCAGCTTATCAGCCTCCTACGAGCAGTACTTC.

The J gene is TRBJ1-6, the V gene TRBV9; no clear D. V lost 3 bases to trimming and J lost 9 bases, with 10 bases between them. The V gene's germline CDR1 is SGDLS and CDR2 YYNGEE. The CDR3 is 13 amino acids. The CDR3 bases are TGTGCCAGCAGCGCGTTATTTACTTCACCCCTCCACTTT. This codes for CASSALFTSPLHF. Looking up the rest from reference TRBV9 and TRBJ1-6 gives the full variable domain: DSGVTQTPKHLITATGQRVTLRCSPRSGDLSVYWYQQSLDQGLQFLIQYYNGEERAKGNILERFSAQQFPDLHSELNLSSLELGDSALYFCASSALFTSPLHFGNGTRLTVT.

The V and J genes are TRBV4-3 and TRBJ2-7, with 7 bases that match TRBD1. With 1 base clipped from V and 4 bases from J, the junction kept 1 base outside the gene matches. Per the germline V gene, CDR1 is LGHNA and CDR2 is YSLEER. The CDR3 has 13 residues. The CDR3 DNA reads TGCGCCAGCAGCCAAGCACAGGGGTACGAGCAGTACTTC. Translating it yields CASSQAQGYEQYF.

This clone appeared a single time. J is TRBJ2-7 and V is TRBV5-8; 7 nucleotides agree with TRBD1. The CDR3 is 16 amino acids. V gave up 2 bases and J gave up 1 base; unmatched junction bases: 9. Germline CDR1 is SGHTS and CDR2 is YDEGEE. CDR3 in amino acids: CASSLYRGVESYEQYF. The CDR3 bases are TGTGCCAGCAGCTTATACAGGGGCGTAGAGTCCTACGAGCAGTACTTC.

The chain is built from TRBV27 and TRBJ1-2; the D gene is possibly TRBD1 (5 bases). Trimming left V 8 bases short and J 4 bases short, with 23 bases between. Germline values: CDR1 MNHEY, CDR2 SMNVEV (reference sequence). The CDR3 contains 16 residues. CDR3 sequence: CASRDLAGGKTYGYTF. The CDR3, as DNA: TGTGCCAGCCGGGACTTGGCGGGGGGGAAAACCTATGGCTACACCTTC.

This chain joins TRBV7-2 and TRBJ2-2; D gene ambiguous. Trimming stripped 2 bases from V and 2 bases from J, with 12 bases between. The CDR3 totals 16 residues. Germline CDR1 SGHTA, CDR2 FQGNSA. CDR3 coding DNA: TGTGCCAGCAGCTTATTTTCCCCTGTAAACACCGGGGAGCTGTTTTTT. Its translation is CASSLFSPVNTGELFF.

This clone was seen a few times. The chain couples TRBV6-1 to TRBJ2-5, with D perhaps TRBD1 or TRBD2 (5 bases each). V shed 7 bases and J shed 1 base, with 16 bases lying between them. This CDR3 spans 15 amino acids. The germline V gene has CDR1 MNHNS and CDR2 SASEGT. CDR3: CASKGRPLGQETQYF. Written as DNA, the CDR3 is TGTGCCAGCAAGGGACGCCCGTTGGGCCAAGAGACCCAGTACTTC.

Only a few counts were recorded for this clone. The rearrangement uses TRBV5-5 and TRBJ2-1; 10 bases agree with TRBD1. The CDR3 extends over 18 amino acids. V gave up 5 bases and J gave up 1 base; unmatched junction bases: 12. Germline V gives CDR1 SGHKS, CDR2 YYEKEE (reference sequence). The CDR3 DNA is TGTGCCAGCAGTTCCGGGACAGGGGCCCGGTCGTCCTACAATGAGCAGTTCTTC. This gives the protein CASSSGTGARSSYNEQFF. The full variable domain, rest sourced from reference TRBV5-5 and TRBJ2-1, is DAGVTQSPTHLIKTRGQQVTLRCSPISGHKSVSWYQQVLGQGPQFIFQYYEKEERGRGNFPDRFSARQFPNYSSELNVNALLLGDSALYLCASSSGTGARSSYNEQFFGPGTRLTVL.

V and J are TRBV7-9 and TRBJ2-1; 7 positions match TRBD2. CDR1 and CDR2 from the germline V gene are SEHNR and FQNEAQ (reference sequence). The V segment lost 4 bases and the J segment 0 bases; nucleotides outside the gene matches: 9. This CDR3 has 17 residues. The CDR3 DNA sequence: TGTGCCAGCAGCTCCAGCGGGTCGGGGGGCTCCTACAATGAGCAGTTCTTC. Residues: CASSSSGSGGSYNEQFF.

The rearrangement uses TRBV7-6 and TRBJ1-2; D might be TRBD1 (6 bases). Germline lookup yields CDR1 SGHVS and CDR2 FNYEAQ. The V and J ends lost 5 bases and 3 bases respectively, with 10 bases between them. CDR3 length equals 13 residues. The CDR3 DNA follows: TGTGCCAGCAGCCCGGGACACGACTATGGCTACACCTTC. Translation gives CASSPGHDYGYTF.